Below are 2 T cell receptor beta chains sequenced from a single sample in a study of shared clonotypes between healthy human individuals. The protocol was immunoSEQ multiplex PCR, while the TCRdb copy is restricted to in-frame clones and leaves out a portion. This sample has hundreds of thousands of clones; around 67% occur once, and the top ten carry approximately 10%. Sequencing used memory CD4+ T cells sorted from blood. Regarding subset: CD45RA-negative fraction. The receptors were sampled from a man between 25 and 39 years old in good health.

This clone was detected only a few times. The CDR3 sequence: CASSLGQYEQYF. The CDR3 DNA sequence: TGTGCCAGCAGCTTGGGACAGTACGAGCAGTACTTC. J is TRBJ2-7 and V is TRBV5-4, with D perhaps TRBD1 (5 bases). CDR3 length: 12 residues. V lost 0 bases and J lost 4, with 5 bases in between. In germline, CDR1 is SGHNT, CDR2 YYREEE (reference sequence).

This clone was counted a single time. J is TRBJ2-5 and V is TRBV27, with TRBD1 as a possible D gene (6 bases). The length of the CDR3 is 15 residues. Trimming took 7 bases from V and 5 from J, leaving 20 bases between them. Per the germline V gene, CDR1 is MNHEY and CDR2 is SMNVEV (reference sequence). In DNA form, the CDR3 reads TGTGCCAGCAAAGGGGACACCCACAGAAGGGAGACCCAGTACTTC. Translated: CASKGDTHRRETQYF.